This T cell receptor beta chain appears in the sequencing data of a study of shared clonotypes between healthy human individuals. Method: immunoSEQ multiplex PCR; TCRdb's copy keeps in-frame clones and lacks some. The sample shows some 1 million clones, about 75% of them seen only once. Broader study findings: Having only a few donors restricted how much genetic and exposure-history diversity was captured.

About this clone: What it binds is unknown.

The length of the CDR3 is 15 residues. The germline gives CDR1 MNHEY, CDR2 SMNVEV (reference sequence). With 5 bases clipped from V and 7 bases from J, the junction kept 13 bases outside the gene matches. Material: memory CD4+ T cells sorted from blood. Subset described: CD45RA-negative fraction. The chain combines TRBV27 with TRBJ1-2, with TRBD1 matching over 7 bases. This receptor was taken from a man in his late teens or twenties in good health. CDR3 bases: TGTGCCAGCAGTGGATACCGCCTCGACAGGGTTGGCTACACCTTC. It is translated as CASSGYRLDRVGYTF.